Listed below are T cell receptor beta chains from one sample, sequenced in a study of CD8 T cells in ankylosing spondylitis. MiXCR was run by TCRdb on the 5' RACE reads, yielding one entry per CDR3 protein. The sample consists of about 360,000 distinct CDR3 sequences, approximately 20% of them appearing once. Sequencing was performed on blood, either unsorted or a sorted T cell fraction (not recorded which). These receptors originate from a male donor with ankylosing spondylitis or in good health (not recorded which). The CDR3 runs from the conserved cysteine through the conserved F or W. D genes are given only for firm matches. Clone sizes are given selectively: once, few, many, or a class where the clone is expanded.

>NA|TRBJ2-7|TRBD1|TRBV4-2
CASSQEQGREQYF
TGTGCCAGCAGCCAGGAACAGGGGCGGGAGCAGTACTTC
>NA|TRBJ2-3|NA|TRBV13
CASSSLGNGTDTQYF
TGTGCCAGCAGCTCCCTCGGGAACGGCACAGATACGCAGTATTTT
>many|TRBJ2-2|TRBD1|TRBV27
CASSPGTGGGGELFF
TGTGCCAGCAGTCCCGGGACAGGGGGAGGCGGGGAGCTGTTTTTT
>NA|TRBJ2-7|NA|TRBV12-3/TRBV12-4
CATSGRPAYEQYF
TGTGCCACCAGCGGTAGGCCAGCCTACGAGCAGTACTTC
>NA|TRBJ1-6|NA|TRBV7-9
CASSLAGTTLHF
TGTGCCAGCAGCTTAGCCGGGACTACCCTCCACTTT
>few|TRBJ2-3|TRBD1|TRBV20-1
CSARDREADTQYF
TGCAGTGCTAGGGACAGGGAGGCAGATACGCAGTATTTT
>few|TRBJ2-2|TRBD2|TRBV9
CASSPTSGESTGELFF
TGTGCCAGCAGCCCGACTAGCGGGGAGAGCACCGGGGAGCTGTTTTTT
>NA|TRBJ2-5|TRBD1|TRBV3-1
CASSPLTRDSQETQYF
TGTGCCAGCAGCCCTTTGACCCGGGACAGTCAAGAGACCCAGTACTTC
>few|TRBJ1-1|NA|TRBV18
CASSPIRRTEAFF
TGTGCCAGCTCACCAATCAGGAGGACTGAAGCTTTCTTT
>NA|TRBJ1-1|NA|TRBV30
CAWSAGDTEAFF
TGTGCCTGGAGTGCGGGGGACACTGAAGCTTTCTTT
>few|TRBJ2-5|NA|TRBV13
CASSLGSRDEQETQYF
TGTGCCAGCAGCTTAGGGAGCCGGGACGAACAAGAGACCCAGTACTTC
>NA|TRBJ2-7|TRBD2|TRBV29-1
CSVERGTDPYEQYF
TGCAGCGTTGAGCGGGGGACGGACCCCTACGAGCAGTACTTC
>few|TRBJ2-1|TRBD1|TRBV9
CASSGGTGGRQFF
TGTGCCAGCAGCGGAGGTACAGGGGGTCGGCAGTTCTTC
>NA|TRBJ2-3|NA|TRBV4-1
CASSREGGSPDTQYF
TGCGCCAGCAGCCGCGAGGGGGGCTCGCCAGATACGCAGTATTTT
>NA|TRBJ2-3|TRBD2|TRBV2
CASRGRLAGTSTDTQYF
TGTGCCAGCAGGGGGAGGCTAGCGGGGACTAGCACAGATACGCAGTATTTT
>few|TRBJ2-1|NA|TRBV15
CATSKTYNEQFF
TGTGCCACCAGCAAAACCTACAATGAGCAGTTCTTC
>NA|TRBJ2-3|NA|TRBV7-3
CASSSPGEEDTQYF
TGTGCCAGCAGCTCGCCGGGCGAGGAAGATACGCAGTATTTT
>few|TRBJ1-1|NA|TRBV6-6
CASRGTEAFF
TGTGCCAGCCGAGGCACTGAAGCTTTCTTT
>NA|TRBJ2-7|NA|TRBV29-1
CSAIEGVTEQYF
TGCAGCGCAATAGAGGGGGTAACGGAGCAGTACTTC
>few|TRBJ2-1|NA|TRBV7-9
CASSRNQAEQFF
TGTGCCAGCAGCCGAAATCAGGCTGAGCAGTTCTTC
>few|TRBJ2-5|TRBD2|TRBV29-1
CSVEPPRIAGDPQETQYF
TGCAGCGTTGAACCCCCCCGGATAGCGGGGGACCCCCAAGAGACCCAGTACTTC
>NA|TRBJ2-7|TRBD1|TRBV7-9
CASSYPDRFYEQYF
TGTGCCAGCAGCTACCCGGACAGGTTCTACGAGCAGTACTTC
>few|TRBJ2-3|NA|TRBV4-1
CASSHRDLEGDTQYF
TGCGCCAGCAGCCACCGGGACCTTGAGGGAGATACGCAGTATTTT
>NA|TRBJ2-7|NA|TRBV11-2
CASSTPVDATYEQYF
TGTGCCAGCAGCACTCCCGTTGATGCCACCTACGAGCAGTACTTC